A selection of T cell receptor beta chains follows, all from one sample in a study of blood T cell repertoires in COVID-19. Only in-frame clones appear in the TCRdb table, and some are missing; sequencing was by immunoSEQ multiplex PCR. The table lists a few hundred thousand clones, about nine tenths of them singletons. Sequenced: peripheral blood. All receptors derive from a woman aged 25 to 39 with COVID-19, enrolled during active disease. The CDR3 runs from the conserved cysteine through the conserved F or W. D genes are given only for firm matches. A clone size is listed for some rows: how often the clone was seen (once, few, many), or a class if it is expanded.

size	length	V	D	J	CDR3	DNA
-	11	TRBV19	-	TRBJ2-2	CASSVPWELFF	TGTGCCAGTAGTGTCCCCTGGGAGCTGTTTTTT
-	15	TRBV6-5	-	TRBJ1-2	CASRGGSPILYGYTF	TGTGCCTCAAGGGGCGGGAGCCCCATCTTATATGGCTACACCTTC
-	14	TRBV2	-	TRBJ1-3	CASSEMRSGNTIYF	TGTGCCAGCAGTGAAATGCGCTCTGGAAACACCATATATTTT
-	13	TRBV7-9	-	TRBJ1-2	CASSSTGFYGYTF	TGTGCCAGCAGCTCAACAGGCTTCTATGGCTACACCTTC
-	16	TRBV19	TRBD2	TRBJ2-3	CASSIGRRGGRDTQYF	TGTGCCAGTAGTATAGGCCGGCGCGGGGGTAGAGATACGCAGTATTTT
once	13	TRBV6-5	TRBD1	TRBJ1-2	CASTPRTGDGYTF	TGTGCCAGCACCCCAAGGACAGGGGATGGCTACACCTTC
-	16	TRBV11-3	-	TRBJ2-7	CASSLVLDTSAYEQYF	TGTGCCAGCAGCTTAGTGTTGGACACCTCGGCCTACGAGCAGTACTTC
-	12	TRBV27	-	TRBJ2-2	CASSLIGGELFF	TGTGCCAGCAGTTTAATCGGCGGGGAGCTGTTTTTT
-	18	TRBV27	TRBD1	TRBJ1-2	CASSFFPGQGSFNYGYTF	TGTGCCAGCAGTTTCTTCCCCGGACAGGGAAGTTTTAACTATGGCTACACCTTC
-	14	TRBV4-1	-	TRBJ2-7	CASSQRFGEYEQYF	TGCGCCAGCAGCCAACGCTTTGGGGAGTACGAGCAGTACTTC
-	17	TRBV19	TRBD1	TRBJ2-2	CASSIRQGDVSTGELFF	TGTGCCAGTAGTATTAGACAGGGGGATGTCAGCACCGGGGAGCTGTTTTTT
-	13	TRBV28	TRBD2	TRBJ2-3	CASTRGGSDTQYF	TGTGCCAGCACCCGGGGGGGGTCAGATACGCAGTATTTT
-	15	TRBV3-1/TRBV3-2	TRBD2	TRBJ2-3	CASSPSGGATDTQYF	TGTGCCAGCAGCCCTAGCGGGGGGGCAACAGATACGCAGTATTTT
-	18	TRBV7-6	-	TRBJ1-6	CASSLESAQSSYNSPLHF	TGTGCCAGCAGCTTAGAATCGGCACAGAGCTCCTATAATTCACCCCTCCACTTT
-	13	TRBV7-9	-	TRBJ1-5	CASSSGGNQPQHF	TGTGCCAGCAGCTCGGGGGGCAATCAGCCCCAGCATTTT
-	14	TRBV18	-	TRBJ1-4	CASSPRGTPQKLFF	TGTGCCAGCTCACCAAGAGGGACACCCCAAAAACTGTTTTTT
-	14	TRBV6-1	-	TRBJ1-6	CASSDNIYNSPLHF	TGTGCCAGCAGTGACAACATCTATAATTCACCCCTCCACTTT
-	15	TRBV19	-	TRBJ1-1	CASSIGGHMNTEAFF	TGTGCCAGTAGTATAGGTGGCCACATGAACACTGAAGCTTTCTTT
few	15	TRBV30	-	TRBJ1-2	CAWSTPSETFYGYTF	TGTGCCTGGAGTACCCCCTCTGAAACTTTCTATGGCTACACCTTC
-	14	TRBV6-5	TRBD2	TRBJ2-1	CASRGLAVYNEQFF	TGTGCCAGCAGAGGACTAGCGGTTTACAATGAGCAGTTCTTC
-	11	TRBV5-1	-	TRBJ2-2	CASGGSGELFF	TGCGCCAGCGGGGGGTCCGGGGAGCTGTTTTTT
-	12	TRBV5-6	-	TRBJ1-1	CASSLETRRAFF	TGTGCCAGCAGCTTGGAAACCCGGCGGGCTTTCTTT
-	13	TRBV6-5	-	TRBJ1-2	CASSRAAGYGYTF	TGTGCCAGCAGTCGGGCGGCGGGTTATGGCTACACCTTC
-	11	TRBV24-1	-	TRBJ1-2	CATSAGYGYTF	TGTGCCACCAGTGCCGGTTATGGCTACACCTTC
-	19	TRBV21-1	-	TRBJ2-4	CASSKRGFAKIIAKNIQYF	TGTGCCAGCAGCAAAAGAGGATTCGCGAAGATAATAGCCAAAAACATTCAGTACTTC
once	14	TRBV7-9	TRBD1	TRBJ1-4	CASSSWDSVEKLFF	TGTGCCAGCAGCTCTTGGGACAGCGTGGAAAAACTGTTTTTT
-	13	TRBV2	TRBD2	TRBJ2-5	CASNGGGGQTQYF	TGTGCCAGCAACGGGGGGGGCGGGCAGACCCAGTACTTC
once	14	TRBV19	TRBD1	TRBJ1-2	CASSPGQTNYGYTF	TGTGCCAGTAGTCCGGGACAGACTAACTATGGCTACACCTTC
-	13	TRBV7-9	-	TRBJ1-2	CASSQTGPSSYTF	TGTGCCAGCAGCCAAACAGGTCCCAGTAGCTACACCTTC
-	14	TRBV5-1	-	TRBJ1-6	CASSIRDFYSPLHF	TGCGCCAGCAGCATCCGGGACTTTTATTCACCCCTCCACTTT
-	12	TRBV10-3	-	TRBJ2-5	CAIGGGQEAQYF	TGTGCCATCGGTGGGGGCCAAGAAGCCCAGTACTTC
-	14	TRBV6-5	TRBD1	TRBJ1-1	CASKTGGLNTEAFF	TGTGCCAGCAAGACAGGGGGGTTGAACACTGAAGCTTTCTTT
-	20	TRBV13	-	TRBJ2-3	CASSLASDYSALLPTDTQYF	TGTGCCAGCAGCCTAGCATCTGACTATAGCGCCCTACTCCCCACAGATACGCAGTATTTT
-	15	TRBV4-3	-	TRBJ1-6	CASSRAQGGDSPLHF	TGCGCCAGCAGCCGGGCACAGGGAGGGGATTCACCCCTCCACTTT
-	12	TRBV12-3/TRBV12-4	-	TRBJ1-5	CASSNGNQPQHF	TGTGCCAGCAGTAACGGGAATCAGCCCCAGCATTTT
-	15	TRBV28	TRBD1	TRBJ1-2	CASSSGTANNYGYTF	TGTGCCAGCAGTTCGGGGACAGCCAACAACTATGGCTACACCTTC
once	15	TRBV4-1	-	TRBJ1-5	CASSQAVNSNQPQHF	TGCGCCAGCAGCCAAGCAGTTAATAGCAATCAGCCCCAGCATTTT
-	18	TRBV7-2	-	TRBJ2-3	CASSLTFRAELSTDTQYF	TGTGCCAGCAGCTTAACATTCCGAGCGGAACTCAGCACAGATACGCAGTATTTT
-	17	TRBV9	-	TRBJ1-1	CASSVAGEDRWDTEAFF	TGTGCCAGCAGCGTAGCTGGGGAAGACAGGTGGGACACTGAAGCTTTCTTT
-	14	TRBV11-1	-	TRBJ1-2	CASSSWDGGNGYTF	TGTGCCAGCAGCTCTTGGGACGGGGGAAATGGCTACACCTTC
once	13	TRBV2	-	TRBJ1-2	CASSVEGLYGYTF	TGTGCCAGCAGCGTGGAGGGACTATATGGCTACACCTTC
once	15	TRBV10-3	-	TRBJ1-4	CAIRRDSTTNEKLFF	TGTGCCATCAGACGCGACAGCACAACTAATGAAAAACTGTTTTTT
once	15	TRBV29-1	-	TRBJ1-1	CSVISTTSKNTEAFF	TGCAGCGTGATCAGTACGACATCGAAGAACACTGAAGCTTTCTTT
-	13	TRBV19	TRBD1	TRBJ1-1	CASWGQDRTEAFF	TGTGCCAGCTGGGGACAGGATAGAACTGAAGCTTTCTTT
-	12	TRBV24-1	-	TRBJ1-1	CATSDSDTEAFF	TGTGCCACCAGTGATTCGGACACTGAAGCTTTCTTT
-	12	TRBV2	-	TRBJ1-6	CASSGPSGPLHF	TGTGCCAGCAGTGGACCCAGCGGACCCCTCCACTTT
-	13	TRBV4-1	TRBD2	TRBJ2-1	CAIGGGNYNEQFF	TGCGCCATTGGGGGGGGGAACTACAATGAGCAGTTCTTC
-	15	TRBV6-5	-	TRBJ1-2	CASTHRGQTNYGYTF	TGTGCCAGTACACATCGCGGGCAGACCAACTATGGCTACACCTTC
once	14	TRBV19	TRBD2	TRBJ2-7	CASSLAGGFGEQYF	TGTGCCAGTAGTCTCGCGGGGGGGTTCGGCGAGCAGTACTTC
-	14	TRBV25-1	TRBD2	TRBJ2-1	CASNPSGGAHEQFF	TGTGCCAGCAACCCTAGCGGGGGGGCCCATGAGCAGTTCTTC
-	15	TRBV7-2	TRBD1	TRBJ1-2	CASSLGQALSYGYTF	TGTGCCAGCAGCCTGGGACAGGCCCTTTCCTATGGCTACACCTTC
-	14	TRBV27	TRBD1	TRBJ1-1	CASRQTGTGAEAFF	TGTGCCAGCAGACAAACCGGGACAGGGGCTGAAGCTTTCTTT